The T cell receptor beta chain described here comes from a study of response to subunit inactivated influenza vaccine (dated by TCRdb to the late 2010s). For the wider study: The study used deep quantitative T cell receptor repertoire profiling to track responses to a trivalent subunit inactivated influenza vaccine.

Libraries were built with RT-PCR. The listed sequencing device is Illumina HiSeq 2500. TCRdb cleaned the public reads at Q25 with fastp, built clones with MiXCR and kept in-frame beta chains. Each CDR3 protein appears once, grouped with its most common genes and DNA. For this sample there are about 570,000 distinct CDR3 sequences; about 11% appear just once. The ten largest clones take up approximately 10% of the sample. The paper's findings and limits, for the study overall: It was suggested by the authors that each seasonal influenza vaccination may recruit only a limited number of new T cells.

According to the germline V gene (reference sequence), CDR1 reads SEHNR and CDR2 reads FQNEAQ. V sheds 3 bases and J sheds 5 bases, leaving 10 bases between their ends. The CDR3 numbers 14 residues from cysteine through phenylalanine. The entry retains the CDR3 DNA only, 42 bases that are in frame from base 1. This clonotype has only a few counts. Its antigen is currently not known. The record has no base qualities; no much larger clone is one base away. In addition, the sample was reused for a study of T cells expressing NK-cell markers. As described in the second report: TCR beta cDNA libraries were prepared using 5'RACE template switching, which introduced a universal primer site and unique molecular identifiers. Seven or eight donors provided sorted CD3+CD56+NKG2C+, CD3+CD56+NKG2C- and CD3+CD56-NKG2C+ T-cell subsets, whose TCR beta-chain repertoires were profiled. Among the eight sequenced donors, seven were HCMV-seropositive and one was HCMV-seronegative. To restrict sorting to alphabetaTCR-expressing T cells, an anti-gammadeltaTCR antibody was added in several experiments. In roughly 6 donors, the dominant CD3+CD56+NKG2C+ clonotypes ranked among the top 10 CD8+ clonotypes, making up 1.0-7.0% of CD8+ T cells. Those dominant clonotypes were again the most abundant among CD3+CD56-NKG2C+ cells in four donors, at about 25-60.1%. Whether the expanded NKG2C-expressing T cell clones were specific for HCMV antigens remained unclear. Randomly selected healthy volunteers, three men and five women, were used as the eight sequenced donors. A commercial ELISA kit detecting HCMV-specific IgG in serum was used to determine HCMV serostatus. Peripheral blood mononuclear cells were isolated from blood by Ficoll density gradient centrifugation. For about 6 donors, unsorted PBMC were also used to sequence bulk peripheral blood T-cell repertoires. Synthesis of cDNA was primed from the TCR beta constant segment and was followed by two consecutive PCR amplification steps. The libraries were sequenced on Illumina HiSeq 2000/2500, MiSeq or NextSeq, producing 2 x 150 bp reads. MIGEC was used to demultiplex reads and group the reads by UMI, and MiTCR was used to assemble and quantify clonotypes. To exclude erroneous sequences, any TCR cDNA sequence not supported by at least two reads was discarded. Downstream repertoire analysis used the tcR package, and clonotypes were matched across fractions by CDR3 nucleotide sequence plus V segment. VDJmatch was used to annotate antigen specificity against VDJdb, with one amino acid substitution allowed in CDR3.

The material was PBMCs from blood, obtained on the day of vaccination. This clonotype was sampled from a man aged 50 to 59 who received an inactivated influenza vaccine. Donor details come from another sample of the same person, matched by shared clones. Recombination joined TRBV7-9 with TRBJ1-4, and the D gene may be TRBD1, 6 bases matching. The nucleotide sequence reads as follows: TGTGCCAGCAGCTTTACGGACAGAAATGAAAAACTGTTTTTT. The resulting protein is CASSFTDRNEKLFF.